This T cell receptor beta chain was recovered during a study of neurological immune-mediated disorders. This clonotype was picked up many times. Its antigen remains unidentified. The cDNA was generated through 5'RACE incorporating 10-nucleotide random UMIs. In every sequencing run, more than 170 million TCR-beta sequences were generated from 15-18 subjects. Each CDR3 protein is one row after TCRdb ran MiXCR on the 5' RACE reads. The sample carries tens of thousands of distinct CDR3 sequences, 20% to 25% recorded once. Germline V lookup: CDR1 DFQATT, CDR2 SNEGSKA (reference sequence). The CDR3 loop spans 14 amino acids. V was cut by 4 bases and J by 6 bases, with 16 bases left in between. Documented time point: technical triplicate 3. General study findings and limits: Across subjects, expanded clones had no CDR3 amino acid sequences in common, pointing to private repertoires in all groups.

The rearrangement uses TRBV20-1 and TRBJ1-5; no definite D call. This receptor was taken from a man between 60 and 75 years old with HTLV-1-associated myelopathy (HAM/TSP). Source material: PBMCs. CDR3 loop: CSAMDEIRGQPQHF. CDR3 bases: TGCAGTGCTATGGACGAAATACGAGGTCAGCCCCAGCATTTT.